This TCR beta chain stems from a study of Ad26.COV2.S vaccination and SARS-CoV-2 variants. Study-level results: It was found that vaccine and placebo recipients had similar non-spike TCR breadth. Substantial breadth was reported for post-vaccination spike-specific CD8+ and CD4+ T cells.

Between the trimmed V and J ends, which lost 5 bases and 6 bases, there was a span of 16 bases. CDR1 is MNHEY, CDR2 SMNVEV, per germline (reference sequence). The length of the CDR3 is 15 residues. The data were produced by immunoSEQ multiplex PCR, yet TCRdb's version contains in-frame clones alone and is incomplete. The table shows over 450,000 clones, with roughly nine tenths occurring only once. Regarding treatment: 15 to 20 received Ad26.COV2.S at low or high dose, single or two shots; about 5 received placebo; per-sample allocation not given. Samples were taken on day 63 after the first vaccine or placebo injection. Ad26.COV2.S expressed prefusion-stabilized spike from the original Wuhan strain. As concerns this clone: The target antigen is unknown.

The receptor comes from a person aged 18-60 years who received the Ad26.COV2.S COVID-19 vaccine or a placebo. The chain links TRBV27 to TRBJ1-4; D remains unclear. Sequencing used peripheral blood, obtained in a trial of Ad26.COV2.S vaccine versus placebo. CDR3 protein: CASSKSRSPYEKLFF. The CDR3 DNA reads as TGTGCCAGCAGTAAAAGTCGGTCCCCCTATGAAAAACTGTTTTTT.